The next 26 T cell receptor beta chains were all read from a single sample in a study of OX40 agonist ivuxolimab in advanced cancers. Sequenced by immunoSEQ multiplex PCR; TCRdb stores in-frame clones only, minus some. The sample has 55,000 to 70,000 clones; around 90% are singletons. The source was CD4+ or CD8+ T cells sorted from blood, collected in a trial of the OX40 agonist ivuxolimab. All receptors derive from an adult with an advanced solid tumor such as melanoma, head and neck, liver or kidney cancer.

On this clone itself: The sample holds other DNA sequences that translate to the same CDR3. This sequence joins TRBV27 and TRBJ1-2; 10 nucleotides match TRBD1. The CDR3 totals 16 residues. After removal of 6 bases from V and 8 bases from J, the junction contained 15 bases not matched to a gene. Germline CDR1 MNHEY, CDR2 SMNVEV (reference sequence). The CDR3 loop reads CASSPQTGGGPPGYTF. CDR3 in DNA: TGTGCCAGCAGCCCACAGACAGGGGGCGGTCCCCCGGGCTACACCTTC.

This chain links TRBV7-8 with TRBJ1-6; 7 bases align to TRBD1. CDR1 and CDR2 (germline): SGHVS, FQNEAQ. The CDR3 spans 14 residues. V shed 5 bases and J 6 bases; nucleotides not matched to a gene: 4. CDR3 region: CASSIQGGNSPLHF. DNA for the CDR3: TGTGCCAGCAGCATTCAGGGGGGTAATTCACCCCTCCACTTT.

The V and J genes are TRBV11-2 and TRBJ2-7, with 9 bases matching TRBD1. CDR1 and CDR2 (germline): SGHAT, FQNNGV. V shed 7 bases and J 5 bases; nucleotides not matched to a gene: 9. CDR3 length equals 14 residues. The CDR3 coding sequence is TGTGCCAGCACCCCGACAGGGGGTAGGCACGAGCAGTACTTC. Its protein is CASTPTGGRHEQYF. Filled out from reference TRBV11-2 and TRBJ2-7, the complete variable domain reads EAGVAQSPRYKIIEKRQSVAFWCNPISGHATLYWYQQILGQGPKLLIQFQNNGVVDDSQLPKDRFSAERLKGVDSTLKIQPAKLEDSAVYLCASTPTGGRHEQYFGPGTRLTVT.

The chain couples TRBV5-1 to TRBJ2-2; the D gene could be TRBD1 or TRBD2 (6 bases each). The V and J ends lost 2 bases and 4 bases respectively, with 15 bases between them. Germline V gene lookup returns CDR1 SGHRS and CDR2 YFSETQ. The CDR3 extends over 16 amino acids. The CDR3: CASSLTPGASTGELFF. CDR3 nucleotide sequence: TGCGCCAGCAGCTTAACGCCGGGGGCCAGCACCGGGGAGCTGTTTTTT.

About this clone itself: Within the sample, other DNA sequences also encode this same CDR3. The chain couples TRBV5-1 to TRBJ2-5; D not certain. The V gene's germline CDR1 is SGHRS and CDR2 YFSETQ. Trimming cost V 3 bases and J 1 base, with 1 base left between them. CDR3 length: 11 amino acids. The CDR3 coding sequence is TGCGCCAGCAGCTCCCAAGAGACCCAGTACTTC. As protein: CASSSQETQYF.

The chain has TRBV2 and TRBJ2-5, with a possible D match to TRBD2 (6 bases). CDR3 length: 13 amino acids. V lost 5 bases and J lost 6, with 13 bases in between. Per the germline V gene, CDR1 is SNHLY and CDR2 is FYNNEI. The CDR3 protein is CASSPLASKTQYF. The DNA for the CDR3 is TGTGCCAGCAGTCCTCTAGCGTCGAAGACCCAGTACTTC. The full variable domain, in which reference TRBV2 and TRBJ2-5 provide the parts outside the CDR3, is EPEVTQTPSHQVTQMGQEVILRCVPISNHLYFYWYRQILGQKVEFLVSFYNNEISEKSEIFDDQFSVERPDGSNFTLKIRSTKLEDSAMYFCASSPLASKTQYFGPGTRLLVL.

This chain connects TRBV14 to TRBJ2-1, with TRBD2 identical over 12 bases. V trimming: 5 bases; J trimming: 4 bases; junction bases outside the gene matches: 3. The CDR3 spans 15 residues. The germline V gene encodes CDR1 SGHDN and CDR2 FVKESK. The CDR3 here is CASSSGLAGYNEQFF. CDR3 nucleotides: TGTGCCAGCAGCTCCGGACTAGCGGGGTACAATGAGCAGTTCTTC.

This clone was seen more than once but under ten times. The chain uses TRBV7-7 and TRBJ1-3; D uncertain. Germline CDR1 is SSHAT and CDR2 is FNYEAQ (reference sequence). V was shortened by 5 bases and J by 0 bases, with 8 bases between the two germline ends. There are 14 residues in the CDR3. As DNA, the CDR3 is TGTGCCAGCAGCCCTGAACCCTCTGGAAACACCATATATTTT. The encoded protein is CASSPEPSGNTIYF.

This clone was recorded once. DNA of the CDR3: TGTGCCAGCAGTTTGGGAGGGAGTCAGCCCCAGCATTTT. Its protein is CASSLGGSQPQHF. V gene TRBV27 combines with J gene TRBJ1-5, with D uncertain. Germline CDR1 MNHEY, CDR2 SMNVEV (reference sequence). The ends were cut back, 3 bases at V and 6 bases at J, with 9 bases in the middle. This CDR3 spans 13 amino acids.

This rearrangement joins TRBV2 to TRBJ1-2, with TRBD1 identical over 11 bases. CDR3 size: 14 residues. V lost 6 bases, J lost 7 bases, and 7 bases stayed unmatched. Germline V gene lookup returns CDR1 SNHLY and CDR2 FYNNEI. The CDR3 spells CASRSGTGGFGYTF. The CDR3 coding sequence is TGTGCCAGCAGATCCGGGACAGGGGGTTTTGGCTACACCTTC. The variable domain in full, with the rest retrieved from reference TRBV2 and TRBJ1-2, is EPEVTQTPSHQVTQMGQEVILRCVPISNHLYFYWYRQILGQKVEFLVSFYNNEISEKSEIFDDQFSVERPDGSNFTLKIRSTKLEDSAMYFCASRSGTGGFGYTFGSGTRLTVV.

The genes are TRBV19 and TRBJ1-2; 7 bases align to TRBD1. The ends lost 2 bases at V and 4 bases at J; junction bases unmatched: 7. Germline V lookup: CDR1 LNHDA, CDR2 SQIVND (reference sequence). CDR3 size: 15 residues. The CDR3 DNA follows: TGTGCCAGTAGTATAAAGGGGGCAGACCTCTATGGCTACACCTTC. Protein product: CASSIKGADLYGYTF.

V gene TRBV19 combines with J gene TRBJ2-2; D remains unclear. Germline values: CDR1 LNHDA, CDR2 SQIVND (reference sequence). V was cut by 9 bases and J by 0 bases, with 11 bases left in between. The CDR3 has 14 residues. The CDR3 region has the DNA TGTGCCAGCAAGCTACAGACGAACACCGGGGAGCTGTTTTTT. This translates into CASKLQTNTGELFF.

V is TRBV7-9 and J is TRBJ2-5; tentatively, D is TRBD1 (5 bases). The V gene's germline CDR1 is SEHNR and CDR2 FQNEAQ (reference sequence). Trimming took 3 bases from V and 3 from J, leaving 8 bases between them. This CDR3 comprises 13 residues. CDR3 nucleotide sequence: TGTGCCAGCAGCTTGGTAGGGGAAGAGACCCAGTACTTC. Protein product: CASSLVGEETQYF. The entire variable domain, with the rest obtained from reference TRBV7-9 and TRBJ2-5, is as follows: DTGVSQNPRHKITKRGQNVTFRCDPISEHNRLYWYRQTLGQGPEFLTYFQNEAQLEKSRLLSDRFSAERPKGSFSTLEIQRTEQGDSAMYLCASSLVGEETQYFGPGTRLLVL.

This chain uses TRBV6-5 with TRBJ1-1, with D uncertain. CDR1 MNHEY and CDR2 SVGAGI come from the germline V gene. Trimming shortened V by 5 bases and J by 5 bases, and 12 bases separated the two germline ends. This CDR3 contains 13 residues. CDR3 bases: TGTGCCAGCAGTGTACGGGTAGGGACTGAAGCTTTCTTT. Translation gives CASSVRVGTEAFF.

CDR3 DNA: TGTGCCAGCAGTTACGAAGGCGGGGCGCGGGGCTACACCTTC. Amino acids: CASSYEGGARGYTF. The chain joins TRBV6-5 to TRBJ1-2, with D maybe TRBD1 (5 bases). Germline V CDR1 and CDR2: MNHEY, SVGAGI. With 2 bases removed from V and 8 bases from J, the gap between germline ends came to 15 bases. The CDR3 runs to 14 residues.

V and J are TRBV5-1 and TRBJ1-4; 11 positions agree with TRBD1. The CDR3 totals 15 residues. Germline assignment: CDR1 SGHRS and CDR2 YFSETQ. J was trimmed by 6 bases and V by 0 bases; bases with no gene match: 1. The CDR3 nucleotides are TGCGCCAGCAGCTTGGCGGGACAGGGGGATGAAAAACTGTTTTTT. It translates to CASSLAGQGDEKLFF. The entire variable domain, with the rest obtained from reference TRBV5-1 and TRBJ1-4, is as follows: KAGVTQTPRYLIKTRGQQVTLSCSPISGHRSVSWYQQTPGQGLQFLFEYFSETQRNKGNFPGRFSGRQFSNSRSEMNVSTLELGDSALYLCASSLAGQGDEKLFFGSGTQLSVL.

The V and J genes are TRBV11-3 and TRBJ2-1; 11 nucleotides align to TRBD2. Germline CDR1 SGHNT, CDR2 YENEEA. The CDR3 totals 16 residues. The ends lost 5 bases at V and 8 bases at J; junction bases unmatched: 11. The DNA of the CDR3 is TGTGCCAGCAGCCCCGTTAGCGGGGGGGCTGTGGATGAGCAGTTCTTC. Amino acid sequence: CASSPVSGGAVDEQFF.

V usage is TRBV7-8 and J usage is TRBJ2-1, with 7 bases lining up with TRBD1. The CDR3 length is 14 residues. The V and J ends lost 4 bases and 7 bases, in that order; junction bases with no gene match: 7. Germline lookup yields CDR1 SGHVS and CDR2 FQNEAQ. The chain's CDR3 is CASSWTGLVNEQFF. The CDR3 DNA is TGTGCCAGCAGCTGGACAGGTTTGGTTAATGAGCAGTTCTTC.

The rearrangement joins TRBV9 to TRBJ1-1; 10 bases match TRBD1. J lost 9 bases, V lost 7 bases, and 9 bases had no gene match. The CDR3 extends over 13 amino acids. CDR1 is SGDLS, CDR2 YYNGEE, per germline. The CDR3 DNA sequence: TGTGCCAGCCAAACCGGACAGGGGGGACAAGCTTTCTTT. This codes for CASQTGQGGQAFF.

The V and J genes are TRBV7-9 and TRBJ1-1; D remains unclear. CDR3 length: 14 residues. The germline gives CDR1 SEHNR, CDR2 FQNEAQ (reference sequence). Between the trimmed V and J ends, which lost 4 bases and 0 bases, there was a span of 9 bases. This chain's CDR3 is CASSSGYVNTEAFF. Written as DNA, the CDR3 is TGTGCCAGCAGCTCCGGATACGTGAACACTGAAGCTTTCTTT.

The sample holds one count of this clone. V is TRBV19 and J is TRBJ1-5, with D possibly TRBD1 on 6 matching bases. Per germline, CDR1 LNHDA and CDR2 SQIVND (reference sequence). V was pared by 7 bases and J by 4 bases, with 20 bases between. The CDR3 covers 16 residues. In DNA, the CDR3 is TGTGCCAGTAATCGAACAGGGCTGGGATCAAATCAGCCCCAGCATTTT. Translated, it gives CASNRTGLGSNQPQHF.

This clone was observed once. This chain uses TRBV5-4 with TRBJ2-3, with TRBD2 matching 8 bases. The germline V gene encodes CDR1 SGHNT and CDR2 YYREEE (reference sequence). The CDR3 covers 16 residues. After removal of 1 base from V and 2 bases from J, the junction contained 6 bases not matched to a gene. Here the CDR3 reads CASSLPGAGVTDTQYF. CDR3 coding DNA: TGTGCCAGCAGCTTGCCCGGAGCGGGGGTCACAGATACGCAGTATTTT.

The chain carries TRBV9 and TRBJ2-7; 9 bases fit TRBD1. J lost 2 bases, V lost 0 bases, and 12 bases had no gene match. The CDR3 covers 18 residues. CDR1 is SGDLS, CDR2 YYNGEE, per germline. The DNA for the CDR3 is TGTGCCAGCAGCGTAGAACAATTCCCGGGACAGGGAACCTACGAGCAGTACTTC. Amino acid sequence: CASSVEQFPGQGTYEQYF.

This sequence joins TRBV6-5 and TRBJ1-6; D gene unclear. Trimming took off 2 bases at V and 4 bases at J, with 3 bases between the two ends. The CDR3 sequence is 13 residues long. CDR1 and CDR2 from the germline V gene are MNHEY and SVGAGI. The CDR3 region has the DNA TGTGCCAGCAGTTACGCGTATAATTCACCCCTCCACTTT. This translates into CASSYAYNSPLHF.

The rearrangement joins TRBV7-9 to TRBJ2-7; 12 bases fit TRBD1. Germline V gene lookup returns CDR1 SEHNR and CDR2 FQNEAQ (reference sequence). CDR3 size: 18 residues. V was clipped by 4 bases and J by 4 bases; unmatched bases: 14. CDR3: CASSSDYDPGQGAYEQYF. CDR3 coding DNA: TGTGCCAGCAGCTCAGATTATGATCCGGGACAGGGGGCTTACGAGCAGTACTTC.

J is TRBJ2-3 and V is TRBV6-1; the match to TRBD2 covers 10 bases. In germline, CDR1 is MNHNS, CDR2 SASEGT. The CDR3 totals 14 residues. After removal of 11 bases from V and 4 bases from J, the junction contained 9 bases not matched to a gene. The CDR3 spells CAAQRGGQADTQYF. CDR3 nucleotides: TGTGCCGCTCAGCGGGGGGGGCAGGCAGATACGCAGTATTTT.